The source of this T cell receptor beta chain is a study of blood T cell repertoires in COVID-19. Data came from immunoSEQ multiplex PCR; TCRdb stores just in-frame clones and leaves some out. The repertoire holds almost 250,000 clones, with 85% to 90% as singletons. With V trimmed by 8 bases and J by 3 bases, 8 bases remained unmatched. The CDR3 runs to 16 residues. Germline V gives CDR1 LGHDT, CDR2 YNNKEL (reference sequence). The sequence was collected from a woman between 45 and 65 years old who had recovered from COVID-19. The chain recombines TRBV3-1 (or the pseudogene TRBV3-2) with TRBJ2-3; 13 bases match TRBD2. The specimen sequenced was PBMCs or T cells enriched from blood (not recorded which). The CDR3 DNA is TGTGCCAGCGGAGTCGGGACTAGCGGGATTACAGATACGCAGTATTTT. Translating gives CASGVGTSGITDTQYF.